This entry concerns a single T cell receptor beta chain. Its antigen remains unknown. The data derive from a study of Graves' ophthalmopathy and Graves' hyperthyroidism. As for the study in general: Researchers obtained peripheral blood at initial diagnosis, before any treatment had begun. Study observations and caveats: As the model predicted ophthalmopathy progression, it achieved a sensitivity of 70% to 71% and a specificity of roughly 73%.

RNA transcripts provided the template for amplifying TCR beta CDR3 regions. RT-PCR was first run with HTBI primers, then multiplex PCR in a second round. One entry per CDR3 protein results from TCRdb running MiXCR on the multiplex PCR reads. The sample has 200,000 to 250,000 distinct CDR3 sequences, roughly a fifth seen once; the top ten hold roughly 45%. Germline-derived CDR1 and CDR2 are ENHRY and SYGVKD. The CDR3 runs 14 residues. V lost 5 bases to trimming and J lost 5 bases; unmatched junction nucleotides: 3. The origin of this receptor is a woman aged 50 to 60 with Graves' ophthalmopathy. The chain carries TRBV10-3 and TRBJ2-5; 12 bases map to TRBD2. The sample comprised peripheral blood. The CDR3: CAISPGTSGETQYF. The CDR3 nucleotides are TGTGCCATCAGTCCCGGGACTAGCGGGGAGACCCAGTACTTC.